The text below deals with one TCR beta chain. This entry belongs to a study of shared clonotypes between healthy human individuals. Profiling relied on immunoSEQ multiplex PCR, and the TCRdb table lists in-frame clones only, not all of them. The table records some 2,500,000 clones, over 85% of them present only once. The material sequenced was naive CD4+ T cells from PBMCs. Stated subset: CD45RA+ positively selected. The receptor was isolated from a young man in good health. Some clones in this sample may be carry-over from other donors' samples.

The CDR3 DNA is TGTGCCAGCAGCTCCTCCACACAGGGGAACTATGGCTACACCTTC. Amino acids: CASSSSTQGNYGYTF. This sequence joins TRBV5-4 and TRBJ1-2; TRBD1 matches 7 bases. The CDR3 extends over 15 amino acids. CDR1 and CDR2 (germline): SGHNT, YYREEE (reference sequence). Losses at the gene ends were 3 bases for V and 2 bases for J; bases not matched to a gene: 7. Drawing the rest from reference TRBV5-4 and TRBJ1-2, the complete variable domain is ETGVTQSPTHLIKTRGQQVTLRCSSQSGHNTVSWYQQALGQGPQFIFQYYREEENGRGNFPPRFSGLQFPNYSSELNVNALELDDSALYLCASSSSTQGNYGYTFGSGTRLTVV.